The rows below give T cell receptor beta chains drawn from one sample of a study of CD8 T cells in Susac syndrome. Each CDR3 protein is one row after TCRdb ran MiXCR on the immunoSEQ multiplex PCR reads. The table lists around 130,000 distinct CDR3 sequences, roughly 95% of them singletons. Specimen: CD4+ T cells from PBMCs. All receptors derive from a human donor with Susac syndrome. Each CDR3 is given with its conserved first and last residue. A D gene is named only where the DNA matches it firmly. Size tells how often a clone was seen (once, few, many) or the class of an expanded clone, and some rows leave it out.

v_gene: TRBV30; abundance: NA; j_gene: TRBJ1-2; d_gene: TRBD1; CDR3nt: TGTGCCTGGGGACAGGACTATGGCTACACCTTC; CDR3aa: CAWGQDYGYTF
v_gene: TRBV29-1; abundance: NA; j_gene: TRBJ1-6; d_gene: NA; CDR3nt: TGCAGCGTTTTGACGGGGTATAATTCACCCCTCCACTTT; CDR3aa: CSVLTGYNSPLHF
v_gene: TRBV24-1; abundance: once; j_gene: TRBJ2-3; d_gene: NA; CDR3nt: TGTGCCACCAGTGACGCCCGTGATACGCAGTATTTT; CDR3aa: CATSDARDTQYF
v_gene: TRBV30; abundance: NA; j_gene: TRBJ2-3; d_gene: TRBD2; CDR3nt: TGTGCCTGTCCCGGACTAGCGGGAGGCACAGATACGCAGTATTTT; CDR3aa: CACPGLAGGTDTQYF
v_gene: TRBV30; abundance: NA; j_gene: TRBJ1-2; d_gene: NA; CDR3nt: TGTGCCTGGAGACAGGTGAACTATGGCTACACCTTC; CDR3aa: CAWRQVNYGYTF
v_gene: TRBV7-9; abundance: NA; j_gene: TRBJ2-7; d_gene: NA; CDR3nt: TGTGCCAGCAGCTTGATGATCGAGGCTTACGAGCAGTACTTC; CDR3aa: CASSLMIEAYEQYF
v_gene: TRBV2; abundance: NA; j_gene: TRBJ2-7; d_gene: NA; CDR3nt: TGTGCCAGCAGAGGCGGTGTGACCTACGAGCAGTACTTC; CDR3aa: CASRGGVTYEQYF
v_gene: TRBV4-1; abundance: once; j_gene: TRBJ1-3; d_gene: NA; CDR3nt: TGCGCCAGCAGCCAAGTCTTGGGGCAGAGGGACTCTAGAAACACCATATATTTT; CDR3aa: CASSQVLGQRDSRNTIYF
v_gene: TRBV20-1; abundance: NA; j_gene: TRBJ2-3; d_gene: TRBD2; CDR3nt: TGCAGTGCTAGAATTAGCGGGATCCCCTTAGATACGCAGTATTTT; CDR3aa: CSARISGIPLDTQYF
v_gene: TRBV2; abundance: NA; j_gene: TRBJ1-2; d_gene: NA; CDR3nt: TGTGCCAGCAGGGAGACAGGTCACTATGGCTACACCTTC; CDR3aa: CASRETGHYGYTF
v_gene: TRBV4-3; abundance: NA; j_gene: TRBJ2-3; d_gene: TRBD2; CDR3nt: TGCGCCAGCAGCCAAGAGGGGGGGGGAACAGATACGCAGTATTTT; CDR3aa: CASSQEGGGTDTQYF
v_gene: TRBV4-1; abundance: NA; j_gene: TRBJ2-5; d_gene: NA; CDR3nt: TGCGCCAGCAGCCAAGATTGGACGGGAGAGGAGACCCAGTACTTC; CDR3aa: CASSQDWTGEETQYF
v_gene: TRBV20-1; abundance: NA; j_gene: TRBJ2-1; d_gene: TRBD2; CDR3nt: TGCAGTGCTAGAGTGACTAGCGGGAGGCATCCGTTCTTC; CDR3aa: CSARVTSGRHPFF
v_gene: TRBV19; abundance: NA; j_gene: TRBJ2-1; d_gene: NA; CDR3nt: TGTGCCAGTGGACAACGGGCAACTTACAATGAGCAGTTCTTC; CDR3aa: CASGQRATYNEQFF
v_gene: TRBV5-1; abundance: NA; j_gene: TRBJ2-7; d_gene: NA; CDR3nt: TGCGCCAGCAGCTTGTCGACAGACAGCTACGAGCAGTACTTC; CDR3aa: CASSLSTDSYEQYF
v_gene: TRBV29-1; abundance: NA; j_gene: TRBJ2-1; d_gene: NA; CDR3nt: TGCAGCGTTATATACAATGAGCAGTTCTTC; CDR3aa: CSVIYNEQFF
v_gene: TRBV20-1; abundance: NA; j_gene: TRBJ2-5; d_gene: NA; CDR3nt: TGCAGTGCTAGAGATATCGTGGGTGGCCTCCAAGAGACCCAGTACTTC; CDR3aa: CSARDIVGGLQETQYF
v_gene: TRBV29-1; abundance: NA; j_gene: TRBJ2-1; d_gene: TRBD2; CDR3nt: TGCAGCGTGGGGACTAGCGGGACCTACAATGAGCAGTTCTTC; CDR3aa: CSVGTSGTYNEQFF
v_gene: TRBV6-1; abundance: NA; j_gene: TRBJ2-5; d_gene: TRBD2; CDR3nt: TGTGCCAGCAGTCCGACTAGCGGGAGGGCTGGAGAGACCCAGTACTTC; CDR3aa: CASSPTSGRAGETQYF
v_gene: TRBV20-1; abundance: NA; j_gene: TRBJ2-1; d_gene: NA; CDR3nt: TGCAGTGCTGCACCCCCCTTTGAGGTTAGCAATGAGCAGTTCTTC; CDR3aa: CSAAPPFEVSNEQFF
v_gene: TRBV5-6; abundance: NA; j_gene: TRBJ2-2; d_gene: NA; CDR3nt: TGTGCCAGCAGCTTTGGGACTCGGAACACCGGGGAGCTGTTTTTT; CDR3aa: CASSFGTRNTGELFF
v_gene: TRBV7-8; abundance: NA; j_gene: TRBJ2-7; d_gene: TRBD2; CDR3nt: TGTGCCAGCAGCTTAGCAGGACTAGCGGGAGTCGAGCAGTACTTC; CDR3aa: CASSLAGLAGVEQYF
v_gene: TRBV20-1; abundance: NA; j_gene: TRBJ2-5; d_gene: NA; CDR3nt: TGCAGTGCTAGAGCGGGACGGGAGACCCAGTACTTC; CDR3aa: CSARAGRETQYF
v_gene: TRBV24-1; abundance: NA; j_gene: TRBJ1-1; d_gene: NA; CDR3nt: TGTGCCACCAGGGGGTCGGGGAGCACTGAAGCTTTCTTT; CDR3aa: CATRGSGSTEAFF
v_gene: TRBV5-1; abundance: NA; j_gene: TRBJ2-6; d_gene: NA; CDR3nt: TGCGCCAGCAGTTTTATCCAGGCCGCTGGGGCCAACGTCCTGACTTTC; CDR3aa: CASSFIQAAGANVLTF